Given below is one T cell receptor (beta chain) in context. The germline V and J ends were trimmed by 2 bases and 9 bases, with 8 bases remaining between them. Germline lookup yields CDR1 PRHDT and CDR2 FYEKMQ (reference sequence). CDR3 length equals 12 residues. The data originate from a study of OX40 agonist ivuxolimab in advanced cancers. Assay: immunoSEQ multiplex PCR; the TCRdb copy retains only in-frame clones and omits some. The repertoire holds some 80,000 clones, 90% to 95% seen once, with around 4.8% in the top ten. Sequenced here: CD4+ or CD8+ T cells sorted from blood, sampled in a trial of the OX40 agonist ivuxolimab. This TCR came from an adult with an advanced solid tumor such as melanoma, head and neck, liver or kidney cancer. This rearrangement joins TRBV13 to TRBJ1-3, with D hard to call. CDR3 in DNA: TGTGCCAGCAGCTTAAGCCCGCTCACCATATATTTT. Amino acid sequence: CASSLSPLTIYF.